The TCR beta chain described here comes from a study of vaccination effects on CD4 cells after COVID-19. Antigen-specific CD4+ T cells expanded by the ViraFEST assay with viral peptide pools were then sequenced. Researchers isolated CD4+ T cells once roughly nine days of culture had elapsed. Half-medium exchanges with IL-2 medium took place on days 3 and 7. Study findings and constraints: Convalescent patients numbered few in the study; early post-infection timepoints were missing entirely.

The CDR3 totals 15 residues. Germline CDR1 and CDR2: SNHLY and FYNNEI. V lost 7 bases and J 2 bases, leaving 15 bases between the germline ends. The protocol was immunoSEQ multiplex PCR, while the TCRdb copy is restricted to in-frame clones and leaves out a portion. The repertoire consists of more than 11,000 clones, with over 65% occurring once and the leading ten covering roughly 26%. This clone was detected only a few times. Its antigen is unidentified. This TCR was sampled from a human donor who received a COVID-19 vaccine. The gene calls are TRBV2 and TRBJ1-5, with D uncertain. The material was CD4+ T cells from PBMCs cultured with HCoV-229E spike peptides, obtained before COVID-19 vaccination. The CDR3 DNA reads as TGTGCCAGCATGCCAGCTCCGTACCGCAATCAGCCCCAGCATTTT. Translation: CASMPAPYRNQPQHF.